This T cell receptor beta chain came from a study of response to subunit inactivated influenza vaccine. Study results and limitations: The authors suggested that few new T cells are recruited per seasonal influenza vaccination.

The CDR3 is 14 amino acids. Germline loops: CDR1 SGDLS, CDR2 YYNGEE. This clonotype has more than one count but fewer than ten. Its target is not known. Relative to the germline gene, one junction end is altered; a read error may explain this. TCRdb independently ran MiXCR on the RT-PCR reads; one entry per CDR3 protein. The profile shows 560,000 or so distinct CDR3 sequences, approximately 7.6% of them singletons. The sequenced sample was PBMCs from blood, obtained around 25 months after vaccination. V gene TRBV9 combines with J gene TRBJ2-1; no definite D call. The TCR originated in a man between 50 and 70 years old who received an inactivated influenza vaccine. The CDR3 DNA sequence: TGTGCCAGCAGCGTAGCTGGCTCCCTGAATGAGGAGTTCTTC. Translation: CASSVAGSLNEEFF.